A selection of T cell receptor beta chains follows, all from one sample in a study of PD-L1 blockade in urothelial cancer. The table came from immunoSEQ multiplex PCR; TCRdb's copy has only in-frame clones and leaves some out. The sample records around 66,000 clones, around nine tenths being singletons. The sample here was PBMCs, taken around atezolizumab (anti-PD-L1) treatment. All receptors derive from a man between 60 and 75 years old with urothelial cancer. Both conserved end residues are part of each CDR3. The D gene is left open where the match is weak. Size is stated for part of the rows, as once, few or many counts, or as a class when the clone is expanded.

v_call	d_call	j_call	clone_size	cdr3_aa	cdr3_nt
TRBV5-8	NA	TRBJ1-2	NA	CASSLAPHRPIYGYTF	TGTGCCAGCAGCTTGGCCCCGCACAGGCCGATCTATGGCTACACCTTC
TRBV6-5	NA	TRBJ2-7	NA	CASSYDRMLRVQYF	TGTGCCAGCAGTTACGACAGAATGCTACGAGTGCAGTACTTC
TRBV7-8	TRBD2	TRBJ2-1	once	CASSLGAGAYNEQFF	TGTGCCAGCAGCTTAGGGGCGGGGGCCTACAATGAGCAGTTCTTC
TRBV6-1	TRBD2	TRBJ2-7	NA	CASSAGGLAGPYEQYF	TGTGCCAGCAGTGCCGGGGGACTAGCGGGGCCCTACGAGCAGTACTTC
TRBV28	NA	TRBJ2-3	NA	CASSLEWTDTQYF	TGTGCCAGCAGTTTAGAGTGGACAGATACGCAGTATTTT
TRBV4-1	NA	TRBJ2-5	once	CASSQGARTTQETQYF	TGCGCCAGCAGCCAAGGAGCTCGGACTACCCAAGAGACCCAGTACTTC
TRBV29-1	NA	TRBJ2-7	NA	CSVGQVYYEQYF	TGCAGCGTTGGGCAGGTTTATTACGAGCAGTACTTC
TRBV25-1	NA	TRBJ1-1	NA	CASSGRRGGGTEAFF	TGTGCCAGCAGTGGCCGGAGGGGAGGGGGCACTGAAGCTTTCTTT
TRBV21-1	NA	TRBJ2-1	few	CASSSGSPSYNEQFF	TGTGCCAGCAGCAGCGGGAGTCCTTCCTACAATGAGCAGTTCTTC
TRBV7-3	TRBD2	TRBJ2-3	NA	CASSLTSGDTDTQYF	TGTGCCAGCAGCTTAACTAGCGGGGACACAGATACGCAGTATTTT
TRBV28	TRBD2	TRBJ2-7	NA	CASKLLAGRGEQYF	TGTGCCAGCAAATTACTAGCGGGAAGAGGCGAGCAGTACTTC
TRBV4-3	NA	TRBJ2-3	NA	CASSPRVPNTQYF	TGCGCCAGCAGCCCGAGGGTCCCTAATACGCAGTATTTT
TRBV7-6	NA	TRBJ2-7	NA	CASSLVATGGVRYEQYF	TGTGCCAGCAGCTTAGTTGCTACGGGGGGCGTTCGGTACGAGCAGTACTTC
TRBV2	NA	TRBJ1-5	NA	CASKVADSNQPQHF	TGTGCCAGCAAGGTTGCGGATAGCAATCAGCCCCAGCATTTT